The 25 T cell receptor beta chains given below trace back to one sample, sequenced in a study of T cell changes during pregnancy in multiple sclerosis (dated by TCRdb to the late 2010s). Libraries were prepared through the immunoSEQ multiplex PCR assay. This is the immuneACCESS table as TCRdb keeps it, with only in-frame sequences that have V and J called. A part of the clones is gone; compared with another copy, unresolved V genes explain less than half, and the rest is unexplained. This sample is represented by around 56,000 clones; 75% to 90% of them were singletons. The ten largest clones capture more than 1.5% of the sample. The material sequenced was peripheral blood, taken after pregnancy. Receptors originate from a female donor with multiple sclerosis, enrolled in a pregnancy study.

The chain combines TRBV6-1 with TRBJ2-3; 9 bases match TRBD1. CDR1 and CDR2 (germline): MNHNS, SASEGT. V gave up 4 bases and J gave up 5 bases; unmatched junction bases: 1. This CDR3 contains 13 residues. CDR3 DNA: TGTGCCAGCAGTGGGACAGGGGAAGATACGCAGTATTTT. Residues: CASSGTGEDTQYF.

This chain connects TRBV5-6 to TRBJ1-3; tentatively, D is TRBD1 (5 bases). The CDR3 runs to 15 residues. V was shortened by 0 bases and J by 1 base, with 8 bases between the two germline ends. CDR1 and CDR2 (germline): SGHDT, YYEEEE. The CDR3 DNA reads as TGTGCCAGCAGCTTGGACTGGACATCTGGAAACACCATATATTTT. The encoded protein is CASSLDWTSGNTIYF.

This rearrangement joins TRBV12-5 to TRBJ2-3; no clear D gene. Per the germline V gene, CDR1 is LGHNT and CDR2 is FRNRAP. Trimming pared 6 bases from V and 2 bases from J, leaving 15 bases between. The length of the CDR3 is 15 residues. DNA of the CDR3: TGTGCTAGTGGCCCGGGTCTGTCTCTCACAGATACGCAGTATTTT. This codes for CASGPGLSLTDTQYF.

The chain recombines TRBV28 with TRBJ2-3; D uncertain. V was shortened by 3 bases and J by 5 bases, with 15 bases between the two germline ends. The CDR3 runs 15 residues. Germline V CDR1 and CDR2: MDHEN, SYDVKM. CDR3 sequence (DNA): TGTGCCAGCAGTTTCTCTCCCTGGGCAAAAGATACGCAGTATTTT. Translated, it gives CASSFSPWAKDTQYF.

The chain uses TRBV28 and TRBJ1-2; TRBD1 agrees at 8 bases. V shed 3 bases and J 4 bases; nucleotides not matched to a gene: 7. This CDR3 has 15 residues. From germline, CDR1 is MDHEN and CDR2 SYDVKM. CDR3 in amino acids: CASSFSDREAYGYTF. The CDR3 coding sequence is TGTGCCAGCAGTTTTTCGGACAGGGAGGCCTATGGCTACACCTTC.

This sequence joins TRBV7-8 and TRBJ1-5; D gene uncertain. Trimming left V 0 bases short and J 12 bases short, with 18 bases between. This CDR3 contains 15 residues. Per the germline V gene, CDR1 is SGHVS and CDR2 is FQNEAQ. CDR3 loop: CASSLAAVDKRDQHF. In nucleotides, the CDR3 is TGTGCCAGCAGCTTAGCGGCAGTTGACAAGCGGGACCAGCATTTT.

This clone was observed a handful of times. Other nucleotide sequences from this sample produce the same CDR3. V usage is TRBV5-1 and J usage is TRBJ1-2, with 9 bases lining up with TRBD1. From germline, CDR1 is SGHRS and CDR2 YFSETQ. The CDR3 is 13 amino acids. J gave up 8 bases and V 0 bases, and 2 bases lay outside the gene matches. In DNA, the CDR3 is TGCGCCAGCAGCTTGGGGACAGGGGACGGCTACACCTTC. This sequence encodes CASSLGTGDGYTF.

The chain has TRBV6-1 and TRBJ1-3; 7 nucleotides line up with TRBD1. The CDR3 loop spans 15 amino acids. Per germline, CDR1 MNHNS and CDR2 SASEGT. The junction had 5 bases not matched to a gene; V was cut back by 6 bases and J by 0 bases. CDR3 coding DNA: TGTGCCAGCAGAAATCCAGGGGGCTCTGGAAACACCATATATTTT. Encoded protein: CASRNPGGSGNTIYF.

The chain couples TRBV23-1 to TRBJ1-2; 8 bases line up with TRBD1. TRBV23-1 is an ORF; its function is uncertain. Trimming removed 7 bases from V and 8 bases from J; junction bases left unmatched: 9. CDR3 length: 13 amino acids. CDR3 protein: CASTLDREKGYTF. The CDR3 DNA is TGCGCCAGCACCCTGGACAGGGAGAAGGGCTACACCTTC.

J is TRBJ1-4 and V is TRBV6-6; D unclear. This CDR3 spans 13 amino acids. Germline CDR1 and CDR2: MNHNY and SVGAGI (reference sequence). The V end lost 1 base, the J end lost 5 bases, and 5 bases lay between the germline ends. The CDR3 nucleotides are TGTGCCAGCAGTTACTACATCAATGAAAAACTGTTTTTT. It encodes CASSYYINEKLFF.

This chain connects TRBV6-1 to TRBJ2-5; weak D call: TRBD2 (6 bases). V was shortened by 0 bases and J by 2 bases, with 10 bases between the two germline ends. Germline assignment: CDR1 MNHNS and CDR2 SASEGT. This CDR3 has 15 residues. The CDR3 DNA sequence: TGTGCCAGCAGTGAAGCGCTCCGGGGGCAAGAGACCCAGTACTTC. This translates into CASSEALRGQETQYF.

The chain employs TRBV5-1 and TRBJ2-1; TRBD1 agrees at 11 bases. Germline V CDR1 and CDR2: SGHRS, YFSETQ. This CDR3 has 15 amino acids. V trimming: 5 bases; J trimming: 5 bases; junction bases outside the gene matches: 6. The CDR3 coding sequence is TGCGCCAGCAGGATGGGACAGGGGGGCCACAATGAGCAGTTCTTC. This gives the protein CASRMGQGGHNEQFF. Complete variable domain (other parts from reference TRBV5-1 and TRBJ2-1): KAGVTQTPRYLIKTRGQQVTLSCSPISGHRSVSWYQQTPGQGLQFLFEYFSETQRNKGNFPGRFSGRQFSNSRSEMNVSTLELGDSALYLCASRMGQGGHNEQFFGPGTRLTVL.

V and J are TRBV6-1 and TRBJ2-2; 8 positions match TRBD1. V gave up 6 bases and J gave up 6 bases; unmatched junction bases: 6. The CDR3 totals 14 residues. Germline CDR1 reads MNHNS; CDR2 reads SASEGT. The CDR3 region has the DNA TGTGCCAGCAGGACGGACAGGGCGGCCGGGGAGCTGTTTTTT. As protein: CASRTDRAAGELFF.

This clone showed up just a few times. The V call is TRBV7-6, the J call TRBJ1-1; D is possibly TRBD1 (5 bases). Between the trimmed V and J ends, which lost 4 bases and 0 bases, there was a span of 9 bases. This CDR3 is built from 14 residues. CDR1 is SGHVS, CDR2 FNYEAQ, per germline. The CDR3 region is CASSWGVVNTEAFF. Here the CDR3 DNA reads TGTGCCAGCAGCTGGGGGGTAGTGAACACTGAAGCTTTCTTT.

The V and J genes are TRBV10-3 and TRBJ1-6, with D perhaps TRBD1 (5 bases). The CDR3 has 16 residues. V was pared by 3 bases and J by 14 bases, with 23 bases between. Per the germline V gene, CDR1 is ENHRY and CDR2 is SYGVKD. DNA of the CDR3: TGTGCCATCAGTGAAGGGGCTTTAGGGGCCGGTTCGTCCCTCCACTTT. Its protein product is CAISEGALGAGSSLHF.

This chain connects TRBV7-9 to TRBJ1-2; TRBD1 is a possible D gene (5 bases). This CDR3 is 13 amino acids long. Deletions cut 3 bases from V and 8 bases from J, with 13 bases between. Germline CDR1 SEHNR, CDR2 FQNEAQ (reference sequence). This chain's CDR3 is CASSFTQVLGYTF. CDR3 DNA: TGTGCCAGCAGCTTTACACAGGTTCTAGGCTACACCTTC.

CDR3 sequence: CASGNSYNSPLHF. For the CDR3, the DNA is TGTGCCAGCGGCAACTCCTATAATTCACCCCTCCACTTT. This rearrangement joins TRBV25-1 to TRBJ1-6; D unclear. CDR3 length equals 13 residues. Looked up from germline, CDR1 is MGHDK and CDR2 is SYGVNS. Trimming removed 8 bases from V and 0 bases from J, with 5 bases in between.

The chain has TRBV5-1 and TRBJ2-7; 10 bases match TRBD2. This CDR3 has 14 amino acids. Germline assignment: CDR1 SGHRS and CDR2 YFSETQ. With V trimmed by 3 bases and J by 4 bases, 4 bases remained unmatched. The CDR3, as DNA: TGCGCCAGCAGCTCTAGCGGGGGCTTGTACGAGCAGTACTTC. Encoded protein: CASSSSGGLYEQYF.

V usage is TRBV7-2 and J usage is TRBJ2-1; 8 nucleotides line up with TRBD1. CDR1 is SGHTA and CDR2 is FQGNSA in the germline V gene. This CDR3 has 19 residues. V lost 5 bases and J lost 1; bases outside the gene matches: 16. CDR3 amino acids: CASSPTGVWTGRSYNEQFF. The CDR3 DNA follows: TGTGCCAGCAGCCCAACGGGGGTTTGGACAGGGCGGTCCTACAATGAGCAGTTCTTC.

This clone has a single count. This rearrangement joins TRBV5-4 to TRBJ2-3, with 10 bases identical to TRBD2. This CDR3 has 16 amino acids. Unmatched junction bases numbered 6, after V lost 0 bases and J lost 5 bases. CDR1 is SGHNT, CDR2 YYREEE, per germline (reference sequence). CDR3 residues: CASSLASGGGIDTQYF. The CDR3 nucleotides read TGTGCCAGCAGCTTGGCTAGCGGGGGTGGGATAGATACGCAGTATTTT.

This chain connects TRBV7-8 to TRBJ2-2, with D uncertain. The V end lost 1 base, the J end lost 0 bases, and 9 bases lay between the germline ends. CDR1 and CDR2 from the germline V gene are SGHVS and FQNEAQ. The CDR3 runs to 16 residues. The CDR3 here is CASSLVGIANTGELFF. The CDR3 DNA sequence: TGTGCCAGCAGCTTAGTGGGCATCGCGAACACCGGGGAGCTGTTTTTT.

V gene TRBV5-3 combines with J gene TRBJ1-4, with D tentatively TRBD1 (6 bases). TRBV5-3 is marked as an open reading frame, function uncertain. The germline V and J ends were trimmed by 4 bases and 0 bases, with 10 bases remaining between them. CDR3 length: 15 residues. The CDR3 DNA reads TGTGCCAGAAGCATCCCAGGGGCAACTAATGAAAAACTGTTTTTT. Protein product: CARSIPGATNEKLFF.

The chain has TRBV5-4 and TRBJ1-3; D is possibly TRBD1 (5 bases). Germline lookup yields CDR1 SGHNT and CDR2 YYREEE (reference sequence). V lost 3 bases, J lost 4 bases, and 11 bases lay in between. The CDR3 length is 14 residues. The CDR3 region is CASSSRQGGNTIYF. The CDR3 DNA follows: TGTGCCAGCAGCTCACGCCAGGGAGGAAACACCATATATTTT.

The chain links TRBV7-2 to TRBJ1-2, with a possible D match to TRBD1 (5 bases). The CDR3 loop spans 11 amino acids. Germline V gives CDR1 SGHTA, CDR2 FQGNSA. V lost 1 base, J lost 14 bases, and 11 bases lay in between. The CDR3 loop is CASSLGQIKTF. The CDR3 DNA is TGTGCCAGCAGCTTAGGACAGATCAAAACCTTC.

The V gene is TRBV28, the J gene TRBJ1-2; 9 nucleotides match TRBD1. Trimming cost V 3 bases and J 2 bases; bases outside gene matches: 10. Germline-derived CDR1 and CDR2 are MDHEN and SYDVKM. The CDR3 contains 17 residues. For the CDR3, the DNA is TGTGCCAGCAGTTTGACTATCAGACAGGGGGTAAACTATGGCTACACCTTC. Translation gives CASSLTIRQGVNYGYTF.